These 11 T cell receptor beta chains came from one sample sequenced in a study of cytomegalovirus exposure and HLA in healthy donors. It was with 60 Vbeta and 13 Jbeta primers that the PCR ran. Sequenced by immunoSEQ multiplex PCR; TCRdb stores in-frame clones only, minus some. This table holds about 41,000 clones, 65% to 85% found once. Sequencing used PBMCs. All receptors derive from a man between 50 and 59 years old in good health and CMV-seronegative.

This chain links TRBV13 with TRBJ2-5, with D perhaps TRBD2 (6 bases). The V end lost 2 bases, the J end lost 2 bases, and 12 bases lay between the germline ends. The CDR3 has 15 amino acids. Germline CDR1 and CDR2: PRHDT and FYEKMQ (reference sequence). The CDR3 reads CASSLSGENQETQYF. The CDR3 DNA reads as TGTGCCAGCAGCTTATCGGGAGAGAATCAAGAGACCCAGTACTTC.

The gene calls are TRBV5-1 and TRBJ1-5, with a tentative D call TRBD1 (5 bases). The V gene lost 4 bases and the J gene lost 5 bases, with 16 bases spanning the gap. CDR1 is SGHRS, CDR2 YFSETQ, per germline. The CDR3 has 15 residues. CDR3 in amino acids: CASSPWGGFDQPQHF. CDR3 coding DNA: TGCGCCAGCAGCCCATGGGGGGGATTCGATCAGCCCCAGCATTTT.

The chain recombines TRBV7-6 with TRBJ2-7; D is unresolved. The CDR3 spans 16 residues. Germline V gene data show CDR1 as SGHVS and CDR2 as FNYEAQ. The V end was cut by 1 base, the J end by 0 bases, with 13 bases between. CDR3 nucleotide sequence: TGTGCCAGCAGCTTAGTGGAGCCGCGGAGCTCCTACGAGCAGTACTTC. Its protein is CASSLVEPRSSYEQYF.

Points on this clone: Sequence at one end of the junction differs from germline and may be a read error. The rearrangement links TRBV7-9 to TRBJ1-2, with a possible D match to TRBD1 (5 bases). This CDR3 is 19 amino acids long. The V gene's germline CDR1 is SEHNR and CDR2 FQNEAQ (reference sequence). The CDR3 sequence is CSSSLTPYRSSSAFYGYTF. In DNA, the CDR3 is TGTTCCAGCAGCTTAACCCCTTACAGGTCTTCGTCCGCCTTCTATGGCTACACCTTC.

V usage is TRBV28 and J usage is TRBJ1-2, with a tentative D call TRBD1 (5 bases). This CDR3 has 11 residues. V gave up 5 bases and J gave up 5 bases, with 6 bases separating them. Germline CDR1 and CDR2: MDHEN and SYDVKM. The CDR3 loop is CASSRQYGYTF. CDR3 nucleotide sequence: TGTGCCAGCAGTAGACAGTATGGCTACACCTTC.

Remarks on this clone: The sample carries other DNA sequences with the same CDR3. The rearrangement links TRBV6-4 to TRBJ1-2; D might be TRBD1 (5 bases). The germline gives CDR1 MRHNA, CDR2 SNTAGT. Trimming cost V 3 bases and J 2 bases, with 10 bases left between them. CDR3 length equals 14 residues. The CDR3 protein is CASSESWGNYGYTF. DNA of the CDR3: TGTGCCAGCAGTGAAAGTTGGGGCAACTATGGCTACACCTTC.

V and J are TRBV5-6 and TRBJ1-3, with 8 nucleotides matching TRBD1. In germline, CDR1 is SGHDT, CDR2 YYEEEE. The CDR3 has 18 residues. Unmatched junction bases numbered 9, after V lost 1 base and J lost 0 bases. The CDR3 reads CASSLLRQGRSSGNTIYF. The CDR3, as DNA: TGTGCCAGCAGCTTGTTGAGACAGGGGCGCAGCTCTGGAAACACCATATATTTT.

This clone occurred a few times. This rearrangement joins TRBV10-3 to TRBJ2-2; D unresolved. The CDR3 covers 14 residues. Between the trimmed V and J ends, which lost 2 bases and 0 bases, there was a span of 4 bases. Germline lookup yields CDR1 ENHRY and CDR2 SYGVKD. This chain's CDR3 is CAISEQTNTGELFF. As DNA, the CDR3 is TGTGCCATCAGTGAGCAAACGAACACCGGGGAGCTGTTTTTT.

This clone occurred a few times. This chain connects TRBV5-4 to TRBJ2-1; 10 bases line up with TRBD2. The CDR3 loop spans 16 amino acids. V was pared by 0 bases and J by 5 bases, with 5 bases of the junction left unmatched. Germline V CDR1 and CDR2: SGHNT, YYREEE (reference sequence). The CDR3 DNA reads as TGTGCCAGCAGCTTGGATCAACTAGCGGGGAACAATGAGCAGTTCTTC. Encoded protein: CASSLDQLAGNNEQFF.

This CDR3 is CACETGTGGFSSYEQYF. As DNA, the CDR3 is TGTGCCTGCGAAACGGGGACAGGGGGCTTCAGCTCCTACGAGCAGTACTTC. V and J are TRBV30 and TRBJ2-7; 12 bases line up with TRBD1. V lost 6 bases and J lost 0; bases outside the gene matches: 12. CDR1 and CDR2 from the germline V gene are GTSNPN and SVGIG (reference sequence). The CDR3 runs to 17 residues.

This chain joins TRBV27 and TRBJ1-5; D gene uncertain. The CDR3 runs 14 residues. Germline lookup yields CDR1 MNHEY and CDR2 SMNVEV (reference sequence). V lost 6 bases to trimming and J lost 0 bases, with 9 bases between them. The chain's CDR3 is CASRTGYSNQPQHF. Written as DNA, the CDR3 is TGTGCCAGCAGGACGGGGTATAGCAATCAGCCCCAGCATTTT.